The 9 T cell receptor beta chains reported below all come from one sample, sequenced in a study of radiation and T cells in renal cell carcinoma. Clones were sequenced by immunoSEQ multiplex PCR, and TCRdb holds only the in-frame ones, with some missing. Among about 130,000 clones, roughly four fifths were seen once, and the ten largest hold around 1.8%. Noted time point: blood 2 weeks post-SBRT. Treatment meaning: 15 Gy SBRT to primary tumor, nephrectomy 4 weeks later. The specimen comprised blood, sampled from a patient whose treatment included radiotherapy and nephrectomy. Every receptor here comes from a woman aged 60-75 years with renal cell carcinoma.

This clone was seen only once. The chain combines TRBV19 with TRBJ2-4; D gene ambiguous. V was trimmed by 5 bases and J by 5 bases, leaving 7 bases between them. Germline lookup yields CDR1 LNHDA and CDR2 SQIVND (reference sequence). CDR3 length: 12 residues. CDR3 DNA: TGTGCCAGTAGTCGGCAGGAAAACATTCAGTACTTC. Translation gives CASSRQENIQYF.

The rearrangement uses TRBV19 and TRBJ1-5; TRBD1 matches at 10 bases. Per the germline V gene, CDR1 is LNHDA and CDR2 is SQIVND (reference sequence). V was pared by 5 bases and J by 1 base, with 2 bases of the junction left unmatched. This CDR3 is built from 15 residues. The CDR3 DNA reads as TGTGCCAGTAGTCCGGGACAGGGGAGCAATCAGCCCCAGCATTTT. Its translation is CASSPGQGSNQPQHF.

The rearrangement links TRBV19 to TRBJ2-7; D is possibly TRBD1 or TRBD2 (7 bases each). Germline CDR1 is LNHDA and CDR2 is SQIVND (reference sequence). V was shortened by 2 bases and J by 2 bases, with 10 bases between the two germline ends. The CDR3 covers 14 residues. The CDR3 loop reads CASSIQGGPYEQYF. The CDR3 bases are TGTGCCAGTAGTATACAGGGGGGGCCCTACGAGCAGTACTTC.

The chain is built from TRBV7-9 and TRBJ1-1, with 9 bases identical to TRBD1. J gave up 4 bases and V 9 bases, and 9 bases lay outside the gene matches. Germline V lookup: CDR1 SEHNR, CDR2 FQNEAQ (reference sequence). The CDR3 is 14 amino acids. In DNA, the CDR3 is TGTGCCAGTCGTAGTACAGGGGGCGCCACTGAAGCTTTCTTT. It yields the protein CASRSTGGATEAFF.

The rearrangement joins TRBV27 to TRBJ2-6; no clear D. The CDR3 covers 20 residues. CDR1 and CDR2 (germline): MNHEY, SMNVEV (reference sequence). Trimming removed 4 bases at V and 0 bases at J, with 22 bases between. Here the CDR3 DNA reads TGTGCCAGCAGTTCCCTTAGGACGGTCCGGCTCAGCTCTGGGGCCAACGTCCTGACTTTC. Protein: CASSSLRTVRLSSGANVLTF. The variable domain in full, with the rest retrieved from reference TRBV27 and TRBJ2-6, is EAQVTQNPRYLITVTGKKLTVTCSQNMNHEYMSWYRQDPGLGLRQIYYSMNVEVTDKGDVPEGYKVSRKEKRNFPLILESPSPNQTSLYFCASSSLRTVRLSSGANVLTFGAGSRLTVL.

The chain joins TRBV4-2 to TRBJ2-1; tentatively, D is TRBD1 or TRBD2 (5 bases each). In germline, CDR1 is LGHNA, CDR2 YNFKEQ. The CDR3 runs 14 residues. V lost 4 bases, J lost 3 bases, and 10 bases lay in between. The CDR3 nucleotides read TGTGCCAGCAGCCGGGACCAGGGCTACAATGAGCAGTTCTTC. It codes for CASSRDQGYNEQFF.

CDR3 region: CASSTGVRTGELFF. The CDR3 bases are TGTGCCAGCTCGACAGGGGTCCGCACCGGGGAGCTGTTTTTT. V usage is TRBV7-9 and J usage is TRBJ2-2, with 8 bases lining up with TRBD1. After removal of 8 bases from V and 4 bases from J, the junction contained 6 bases not matched to a gene. The CDR3 is 14 amino acids. In germline, CDR1 is SEHNR, CDR2 FQNEAQ (reference sequence). Combining the CDR3 with reference TRBV7-9 and TRBJ2-2 gives the whole variable domain DTGVSQNPRHKITKRGQNVTFRCDPISEHNRLYWYRQTLGQGPEFLTYFQNEAQLEKSRLLSDRFSAERPKGSFSTLEIQRTEQGDSAMYLCASSTGVRTGELFFGEGSRLTVL.

The chain combines TRBV5-1 with TRBJ1-2; 8 bases align to TRBD1. Germline loops: CDR1 SGHRS, CDR2 YFSETQ. The CDR3 sequence is 15 residues long. J was trimmed by 0 bases and V by 5 bases; bases with no gene match: 6. In nucleotides, the CDR3 is TGCGCCAGCAGTTCTGGACAGGGAGCTAACTATGGCTACACCTTC. Its translation: CASSSGQGANYGYTF.

The chain is built from TRBV2 and TRBJ2-2; the D is unclear. V lost 5 bases, J lost 7 bases, and 26 bases lay in between. The CDR3 is 18 residues long. Germline-derived CDR1 and CDR2 are SNHLY and FYNNEI. CDR3 amino acids: CASSLNPPALGSGGELFF. The CDR3 DNA sequence: TGTGCCAGCAGTCTCAACCCTCCCGCTCTAGGGTCAGGCGGGGAGCTGTTTTTT.